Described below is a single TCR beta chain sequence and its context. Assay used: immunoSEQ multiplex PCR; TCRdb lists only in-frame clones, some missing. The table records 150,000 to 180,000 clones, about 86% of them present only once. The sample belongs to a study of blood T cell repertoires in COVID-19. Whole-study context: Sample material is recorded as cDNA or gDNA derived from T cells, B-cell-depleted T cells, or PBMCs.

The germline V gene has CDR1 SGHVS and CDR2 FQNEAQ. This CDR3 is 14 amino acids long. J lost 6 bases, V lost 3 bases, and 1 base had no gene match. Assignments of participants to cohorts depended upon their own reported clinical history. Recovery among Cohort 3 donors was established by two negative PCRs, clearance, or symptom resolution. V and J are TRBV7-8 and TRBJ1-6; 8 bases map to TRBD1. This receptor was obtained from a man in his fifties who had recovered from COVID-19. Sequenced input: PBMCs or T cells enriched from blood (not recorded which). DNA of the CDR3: TGTGCCAGCAGCTTGGGACAGGTTAATTCACCCCTCCACTTT. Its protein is CASSLGQVNSPLHF.